The entry that follows covers one TCR beta chain sequence. Its target antigen remains unknown. No base quality values were provided; no much bigger clone lies one nucleotide off. The approximately 40 donors, aged 6 to 90 years, were systemically healthy Caucasian individuals from Russia. Each donor gave about 9.7 milliliters of peripheral blood, drawn into EDTA-treated Vacutainer tubes. Ficoll-Paque density-gradient centrifugation was used to isolate PBMCs, with at least 7 million per sample. Total RNA, at least 5.5 micrograms per sample, was extracted from PBMCs with Trizol reagent. The percentages of naive CD45RAhigh/CD27high T cells were determined by flow cytometry on a PBMC aliquot from every donor. This entry is derived from a study of blood T cells in healthy people across ages (dated by TCRdb to 2013 to 2016). As for the study more broadly: In model experiments, template switching captured about one uniquely barcoded TCR beta cDNA molecule for every two T cells. For two donors (one aged 18 to 30 and one aged 80 or older), the study analyzed two additional independent replicas of 1 million unique cDNA reads from the same blood draw. The donors were divided into four age groups: young (average approximately 16 years), middle-aged (about 39), aged (62) and long-lived (nearly 85). To avoid experimental bias, donors of different ages were randomly spread across the sequencing lanes. Age-related changes in TCR beta repertoire diversity were measured in the study by deep sequencing normalized with unique cDNA molecular identifiers.

The paper's findings and limits, for the study overall: The CMV infection status of donors was not known, potentially confounding age-related changes in expanded clonotypes. Estimates of total diversity based on one million sequenced T cells were regarded as lower bounds and as underestimates. There was a strong correlation between observed TCR beta diversity and the percentage of naive T cells measured by flow cytometry. As age increased, observed TCR beta diversity per million T cells dropped in a roughly linear way, and a significant reduction was already evident by age roughly 40. Compared with the aged group, the long-lived group had more naive CD4+ T cells, fewer expanded clones and increased TCR diversity, suggesting age selection. Conclusive comparison of naive and antigen-experienced compartments was prevented by the profiling of bulk unsorted PBMCs.

CDR1 and CDR2 are drawn from the germline V gene: SGHTA, FQGNSA. From the cysteine through the phenylalanine, the CDR3 covers 14 amino acids. Solely the CDR3 DNA is kept, with 42 bases framed from the first base. V gives up 5 bases and J gives up 7 bases, and the segment between their germline ends measures 17 bases. Preparation of the library involved 5' RACE. The sequencer listed for this sample is Illumina HiSeq 2500. A second PCR of roughly 7 to 11 cycles was performed with a sample-barcoded 5' primer and a J-beta primer mix. Each TCR beta cDNA molecule received a unique molecular identifier from a template-switch 5' adaptor carrying 12 random nucleotides. Each sample yielded at least 2.5 million CDR3-containing paired-end reads. All of the RNA was converted into first-strand cDNA using the Mint cDNA synthesis kit, with a TRBC-specific oligonucleotide serving as the primer. Following uracil-DNA glycosylase treatment, a first 18-cycle PCR with universal primers M1SS and BC2_uni_R was performed on all cDNA. As for how the authors treated the data: For normalization, 1 million high-quality reads, each with a distinct molecular identifier, were randomly selected from each sample. Instead of being binned into consensus sequences, reads that shared molecular identifiers were thrown out. CDR3 identification, clonotype clustering and error correction used MiTCR with a Q25 quality threshold and the strictest error-elimination algorithm. Lower-bound total TCR beta diversity was estimated with a nonparametric unseen species model using Euler transformation. In-frame beta chains were kept once TCRdb had trimmed the public reads at Q25 with fastp and called clones with MiXCR. Every CDR3 protein is listed once, alongside the most common genes and DNA of its rows. None of the V and J calls come from the authors' own analysis; TCRdb made them. Present in this sample are more than 700,000 distinct CDR3 sequences, roughly 46% of which were seen just once. The top ten clonotypes cover roughly 18% of the sample.

Material: blood. Recombination joined TRBV7-2 with TRBJ1-2; TRBD1 could be the D gene, as 5 bases match. The sequence was collected from a man of 80 years or more in good health. At the DNA level, the sequence is TGTGCCAGCAGCGTAGAAGGCAGGGTTTTTGGCTACACCTTC. Translation gives CASSVEGRVFGYTF.